This T cell receptor (beta chain) was captured in a study of blood T cell repertoires in COVID-19. As for the study in general: The United States, Italy and Spain provided the acute and convalescent COVID-19 samples. Nucleic acid was either cDNA or gDNA, and it came from T cells, B-cell-depleted T cells, or PBMCs.

V trimming: 7 bases; J trimming: 4 bases; junction bases outside the gene matches: 6. Germline-derived CDR1 and CDR2 are WSHSY and SAAADI. The CDR3 loop spans 14 amino acids. Per the study methods: Estimates of nucleated cell counts were drawn from the amplification of reference gene primers. The method was immunoSEQ multiplex PCR; TCRdb's version includes in-frame clones alone and lacks a portion of them. D and trimming were read from the DNA, whereas the V and J calls and clone size are those reported in that table. The sample contains 150,000 or so clones, approximately 80% of which appear only once. The Seattle patients joined while their infection was active and were tracked longitudinally afterward.

J is TRBJ2-3 and V is TRBV10-2, with 9 nucleotides matching TRBD1. Sample: peripheral blood. The TCR comes from a woman in her sixties or seventies with COVID-19, enrolled during active disease. CDR3 coding DNA: TGCGCCAGCAAAAACAGGGGGCGGTCAGATACGCAGTATTTT. Translation gives CASKNRGRSDTQYF.